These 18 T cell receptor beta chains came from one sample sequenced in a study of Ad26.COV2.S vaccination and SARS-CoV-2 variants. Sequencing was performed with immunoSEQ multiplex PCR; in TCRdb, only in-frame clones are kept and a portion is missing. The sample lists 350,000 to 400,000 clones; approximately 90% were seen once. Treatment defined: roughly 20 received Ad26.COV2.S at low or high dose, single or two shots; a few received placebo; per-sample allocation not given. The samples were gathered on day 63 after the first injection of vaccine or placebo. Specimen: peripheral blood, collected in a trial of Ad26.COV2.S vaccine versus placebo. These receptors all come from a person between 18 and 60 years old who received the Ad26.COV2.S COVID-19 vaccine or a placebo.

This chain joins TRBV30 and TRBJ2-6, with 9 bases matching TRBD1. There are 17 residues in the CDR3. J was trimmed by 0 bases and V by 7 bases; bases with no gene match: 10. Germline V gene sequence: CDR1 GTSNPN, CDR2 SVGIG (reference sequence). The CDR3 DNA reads TGTGCCTCTGTGGCGGGGACAGGGCTCTCTGGGGCCAACGTCCTGACTTTC. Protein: CASVAGTGLSGANVLTF.

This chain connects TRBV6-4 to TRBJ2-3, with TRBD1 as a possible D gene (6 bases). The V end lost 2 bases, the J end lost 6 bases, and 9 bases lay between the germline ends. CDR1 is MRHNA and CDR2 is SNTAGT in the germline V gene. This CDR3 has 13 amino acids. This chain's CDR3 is CASSDGTYDTQYF. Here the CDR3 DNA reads TGTGCCAGCAGTGACGGGACATACGATACGCAGTATTTT.

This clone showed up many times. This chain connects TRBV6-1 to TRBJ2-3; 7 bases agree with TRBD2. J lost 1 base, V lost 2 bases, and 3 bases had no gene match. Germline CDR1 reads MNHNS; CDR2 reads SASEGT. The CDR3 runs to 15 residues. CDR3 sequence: CASSELGGGTDTQYF. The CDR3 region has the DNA TGTGCCAGCAGTGAATTGGGGGGGGGCACAGATACGCAGTATTTT.

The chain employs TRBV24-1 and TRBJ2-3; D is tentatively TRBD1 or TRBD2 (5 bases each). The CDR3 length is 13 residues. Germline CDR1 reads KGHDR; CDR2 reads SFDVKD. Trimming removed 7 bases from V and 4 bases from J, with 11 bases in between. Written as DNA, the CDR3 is TGTGCCACCAGGGGGGTGGGGCCAGATACGCAGTATTTT. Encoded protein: CATRGVGPDTQYF.

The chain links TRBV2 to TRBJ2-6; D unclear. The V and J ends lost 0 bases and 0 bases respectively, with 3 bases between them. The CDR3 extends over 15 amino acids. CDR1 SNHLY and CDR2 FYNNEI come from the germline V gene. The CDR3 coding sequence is TGTGCCAGCAGTGAAGCCTTCTCTGGGGCCAACGTCCTGACTTTC. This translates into CASSEAFSGANVLTF.

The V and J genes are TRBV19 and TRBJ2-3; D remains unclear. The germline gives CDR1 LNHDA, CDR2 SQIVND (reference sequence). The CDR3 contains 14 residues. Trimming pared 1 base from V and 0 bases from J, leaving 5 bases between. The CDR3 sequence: CASSIAGSTDTQYF. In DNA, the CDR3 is TGTGCCAGTAGTATAGCTGGAAGCACAGATACGCAGTATTTT.

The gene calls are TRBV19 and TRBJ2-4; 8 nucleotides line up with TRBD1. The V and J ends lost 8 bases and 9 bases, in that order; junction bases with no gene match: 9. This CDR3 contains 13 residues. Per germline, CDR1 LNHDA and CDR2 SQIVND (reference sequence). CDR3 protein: CASSTGGKIIQYF. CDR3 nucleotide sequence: TGTGCCAGTTCAACAGGGGGTAAGATCATTCAGTACTTC.

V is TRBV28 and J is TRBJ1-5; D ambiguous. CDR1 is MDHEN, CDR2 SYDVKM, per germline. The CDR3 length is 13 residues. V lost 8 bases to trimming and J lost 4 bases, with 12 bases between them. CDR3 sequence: CASREGLNQPQHF. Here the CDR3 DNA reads TGTGCCAGCCGAGAAGGACTGAATCAGCCCCAGCATTTT.

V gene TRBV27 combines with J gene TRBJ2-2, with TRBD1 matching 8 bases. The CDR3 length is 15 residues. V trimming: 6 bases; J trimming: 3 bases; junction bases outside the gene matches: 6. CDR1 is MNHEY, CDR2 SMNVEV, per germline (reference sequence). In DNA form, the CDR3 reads TGTGCCAGCAGGAAGACAGGGGTGGACACCGGGGAGCTGTTTTTT. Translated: CASRKTGVDTGELFF.

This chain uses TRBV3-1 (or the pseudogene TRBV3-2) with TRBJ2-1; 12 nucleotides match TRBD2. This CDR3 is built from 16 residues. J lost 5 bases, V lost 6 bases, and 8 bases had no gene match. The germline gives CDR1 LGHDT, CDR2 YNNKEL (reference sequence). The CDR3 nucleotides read TGTGCCAGCAGTCTCCTCGGGACTAGCGGGCACAATGAGCAGTTCTTC. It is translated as CASSLLGTSGHNEQFF.

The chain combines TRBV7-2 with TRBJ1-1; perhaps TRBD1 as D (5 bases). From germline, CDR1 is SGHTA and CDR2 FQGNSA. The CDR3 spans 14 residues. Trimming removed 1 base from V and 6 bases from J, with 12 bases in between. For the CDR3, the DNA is TGTGCCAGCAGCTTAGTGGGTCAGGGCCCTGAAGCTTTCTTT. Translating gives CASSLVGQGPEAFF.

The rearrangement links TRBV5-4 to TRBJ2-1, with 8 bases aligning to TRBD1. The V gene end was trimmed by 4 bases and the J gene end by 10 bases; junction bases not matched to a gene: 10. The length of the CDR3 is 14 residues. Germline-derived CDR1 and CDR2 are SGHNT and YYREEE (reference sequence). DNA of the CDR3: TGTGCCAGCAGCCCGGATCAGGGGGCGAGGGAGCAGTTCTTC. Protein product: CASSPDQGAREQFF. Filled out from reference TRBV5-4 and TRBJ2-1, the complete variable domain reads ETGVTQSPTHLIKTRGQQVTLRCSSQSGHNTVSWYQQALGQGPQFIFQYYREEENGRGNFPPRFSGLQFPNYSSELNVNALELDDSALYLCASSPDQGAREQFFGPGTRLTVL.

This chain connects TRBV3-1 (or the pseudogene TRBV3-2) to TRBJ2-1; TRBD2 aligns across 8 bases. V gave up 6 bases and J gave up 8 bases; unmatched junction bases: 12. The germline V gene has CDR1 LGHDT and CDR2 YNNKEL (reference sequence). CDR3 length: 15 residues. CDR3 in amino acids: CASRSTSGRGDEQFF. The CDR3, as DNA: TGTGCCAGCAGGTCTACTAGCGGTAGGGGGGATGAGCAGTTCTTC.

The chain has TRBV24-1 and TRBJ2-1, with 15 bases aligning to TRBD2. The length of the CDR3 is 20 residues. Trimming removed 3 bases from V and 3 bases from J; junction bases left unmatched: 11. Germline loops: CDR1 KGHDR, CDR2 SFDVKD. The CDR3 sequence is CATSDTRTSGRAQVYNEQFF. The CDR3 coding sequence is TGTGCCACCAGTGATACTAGGACTAGCGGGAGGGCCCAGGTCTACAATGAGCAGTTCTTC.

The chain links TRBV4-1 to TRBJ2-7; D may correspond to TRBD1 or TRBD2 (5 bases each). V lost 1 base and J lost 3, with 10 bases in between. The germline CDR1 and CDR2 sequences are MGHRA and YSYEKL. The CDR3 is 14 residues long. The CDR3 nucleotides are TGCGCCAGCAGCCAAGTCGAGGGGCTCTACGAGCAGTACTTC. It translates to CASSQVEGLYEQYF.

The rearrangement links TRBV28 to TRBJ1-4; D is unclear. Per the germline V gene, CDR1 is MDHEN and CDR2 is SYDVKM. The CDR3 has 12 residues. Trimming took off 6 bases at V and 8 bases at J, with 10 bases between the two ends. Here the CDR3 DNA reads TGTGCCAGCAGAGTCTCCAGGGAAAAACTGTTTTTT. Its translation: CASRVSREKLFF. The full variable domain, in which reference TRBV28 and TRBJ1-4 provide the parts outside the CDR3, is DVKVTQSSRYLVKRTGEKVFLECVQDMDHENMFWYRQDPGLGLRLIYFSYDVKMKEKGDIPEGYSVSREKKERFSLILESASTNQTSMYLCASRVSREKLFFGSGTQLSVL.

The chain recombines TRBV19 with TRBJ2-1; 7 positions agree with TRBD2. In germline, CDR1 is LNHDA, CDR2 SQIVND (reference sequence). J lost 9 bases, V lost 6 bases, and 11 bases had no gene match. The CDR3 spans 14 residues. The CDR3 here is CASSPTSRHSEQFF. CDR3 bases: TGTGCCAGTAGCCCGACTAGCAGGCATAGTGAGCAGTTCTTC.

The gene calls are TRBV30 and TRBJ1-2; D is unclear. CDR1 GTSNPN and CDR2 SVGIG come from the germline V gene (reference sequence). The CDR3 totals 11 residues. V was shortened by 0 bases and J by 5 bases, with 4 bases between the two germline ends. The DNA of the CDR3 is TGTGCCTGGAGTGTAGAGTATGGCTACACCTTC. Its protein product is CAWSVEYGYTF.